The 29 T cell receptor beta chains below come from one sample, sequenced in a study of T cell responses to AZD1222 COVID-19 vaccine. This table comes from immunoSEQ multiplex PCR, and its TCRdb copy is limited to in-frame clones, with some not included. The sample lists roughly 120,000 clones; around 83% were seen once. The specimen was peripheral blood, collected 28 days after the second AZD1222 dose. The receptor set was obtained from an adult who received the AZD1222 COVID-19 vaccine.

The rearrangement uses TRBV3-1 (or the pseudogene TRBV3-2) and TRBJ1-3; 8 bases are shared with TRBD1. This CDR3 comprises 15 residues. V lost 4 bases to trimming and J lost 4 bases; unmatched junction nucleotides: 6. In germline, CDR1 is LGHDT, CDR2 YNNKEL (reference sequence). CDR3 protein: CASSPYDRGGNTIYF. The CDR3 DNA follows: TGTGCCAGCAGCCCCTACGACAGGGGCGGAAACACCATATATTTT.

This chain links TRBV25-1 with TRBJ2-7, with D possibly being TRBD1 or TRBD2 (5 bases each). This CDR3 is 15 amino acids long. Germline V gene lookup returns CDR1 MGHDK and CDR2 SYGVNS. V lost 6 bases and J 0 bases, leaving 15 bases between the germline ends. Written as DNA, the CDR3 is TGTGCCAGCAGCCGGGGTGGGGCAGCCTCCTACGAGCAGTACTTC. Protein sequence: CASSRGGAASYEQYF.

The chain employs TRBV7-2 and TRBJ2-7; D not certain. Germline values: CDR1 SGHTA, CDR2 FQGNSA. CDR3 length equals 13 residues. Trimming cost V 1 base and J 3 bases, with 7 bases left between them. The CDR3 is CASSLDSNYEQYF. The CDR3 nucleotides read TGTGCCAGCAGCTTAGACTCCAACTACGAGCAGTACTTC.

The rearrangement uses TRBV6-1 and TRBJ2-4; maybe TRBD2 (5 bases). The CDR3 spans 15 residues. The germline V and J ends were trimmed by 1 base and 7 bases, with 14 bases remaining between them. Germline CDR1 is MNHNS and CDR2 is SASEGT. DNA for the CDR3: TGTGCCAGCAGTGAAGGTGCAGCGGTGGGGAACATTCAGTACTTC. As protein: CASSEGAAVGNIQYF.

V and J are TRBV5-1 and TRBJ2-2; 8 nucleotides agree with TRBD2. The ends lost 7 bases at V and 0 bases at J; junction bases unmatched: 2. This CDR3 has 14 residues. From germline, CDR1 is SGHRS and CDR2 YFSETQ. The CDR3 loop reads CASLGLANTGELFF. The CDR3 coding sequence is TGCGCCAGCTTGGGACTAGCGAACACCGGGGAGCTGTTTTTT.

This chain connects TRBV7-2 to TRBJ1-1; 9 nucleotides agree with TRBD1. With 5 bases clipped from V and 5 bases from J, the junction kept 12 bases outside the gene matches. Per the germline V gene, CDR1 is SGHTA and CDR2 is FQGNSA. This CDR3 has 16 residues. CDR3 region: CASSPTGGAGGTEAFF. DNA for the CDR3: TGTGCCAGCAGCCCAACAGGGGGCGCAGGTGGGACTGAAGCTTTCTTT.

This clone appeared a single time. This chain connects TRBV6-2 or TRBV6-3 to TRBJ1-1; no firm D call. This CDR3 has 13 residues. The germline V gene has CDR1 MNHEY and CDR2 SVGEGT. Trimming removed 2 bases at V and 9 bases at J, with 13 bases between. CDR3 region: CASSYGRQVKAFF. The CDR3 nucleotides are TGTGCCAGCAGTTACGGGCGGCAGGTAAAAGCTTTCTTT.

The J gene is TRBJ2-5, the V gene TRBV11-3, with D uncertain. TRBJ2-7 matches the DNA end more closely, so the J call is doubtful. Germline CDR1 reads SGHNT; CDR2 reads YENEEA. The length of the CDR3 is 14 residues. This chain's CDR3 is CASSPRPDTYEQYF. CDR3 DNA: TGTGCCAGCAGCCCCCGACCGGATACCTACGAGCAGTACTTC.

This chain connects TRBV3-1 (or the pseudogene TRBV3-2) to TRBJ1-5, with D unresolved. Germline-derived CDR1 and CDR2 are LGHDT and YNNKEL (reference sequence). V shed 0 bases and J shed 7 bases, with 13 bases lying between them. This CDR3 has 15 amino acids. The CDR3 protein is CASSQDWDPLQPQHF. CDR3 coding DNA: TGTGCCAGCAGCCAAGATTGGGATCCCCTCCAGCCCCAGCATTTT.

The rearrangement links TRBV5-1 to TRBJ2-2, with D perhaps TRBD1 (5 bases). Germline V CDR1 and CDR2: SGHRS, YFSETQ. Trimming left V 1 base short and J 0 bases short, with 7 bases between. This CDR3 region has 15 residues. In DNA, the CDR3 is TGCGCCAGCAGCTTGATCAGGGCGAACACCGGGGAGCTGTTTTTT. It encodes CASSLIRANTGELFF.

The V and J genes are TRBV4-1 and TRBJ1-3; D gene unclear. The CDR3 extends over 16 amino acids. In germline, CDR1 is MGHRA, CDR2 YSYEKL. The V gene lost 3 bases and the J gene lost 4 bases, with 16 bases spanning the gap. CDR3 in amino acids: CASSQISAYLGNTIYF. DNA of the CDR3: TGCGCCAGCAGCCAGATTTCCGCATACCTAGGAAACACCATATATTTT.

The CDR3, as DNA: TGCGCCAGCAGCCTCGACAGCGGCTCTGGAAACACCATATATTTT. Translated: CASSLDSGSGNTIYF. The chain is built from TRBV5-1 and TRBJ1-3, with D perhaps TRBD1 (5 bases). Trimming removed 4 bases at V and 0 bases at J, with 11 bases between. This CDR3 region has 15 residues. Germline lookup yields CDR1 SGHRS and CDR2 YFSETQ.

CDR3 nucleotide sequence: TGTGCCAGCAGTGAAGATGAGGGAGAGACCCAGTACTTC. The encoded protein is CASSEDEGETQYF. The chain combines TRBV6-1 with TRBJ2-5; tentatively, D is TRBD2 (5 bases). V was pared by 1 base and J by 4 bases, with 7 bases between. Per germline, CDR1 MNHNS and CDR2 SASEGT. The CDR3 has 13 residues.

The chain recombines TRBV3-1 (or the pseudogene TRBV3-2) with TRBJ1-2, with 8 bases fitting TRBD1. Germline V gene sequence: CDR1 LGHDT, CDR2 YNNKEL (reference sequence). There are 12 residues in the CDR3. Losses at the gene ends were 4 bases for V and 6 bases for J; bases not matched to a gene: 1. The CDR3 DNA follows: TGTGCCAGCAGCCGGGACAGGAATGGCTACACCTTC. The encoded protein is CASSRDRNGYTF.

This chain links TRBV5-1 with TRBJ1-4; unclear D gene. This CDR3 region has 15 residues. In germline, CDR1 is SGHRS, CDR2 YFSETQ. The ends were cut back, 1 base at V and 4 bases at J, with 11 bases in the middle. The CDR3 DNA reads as TGCGCCAGCAGCTTGTCCGGGAGGAATAATGAAAAACTGTTTTTT. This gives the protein CASSLSGRNNEKLFF.

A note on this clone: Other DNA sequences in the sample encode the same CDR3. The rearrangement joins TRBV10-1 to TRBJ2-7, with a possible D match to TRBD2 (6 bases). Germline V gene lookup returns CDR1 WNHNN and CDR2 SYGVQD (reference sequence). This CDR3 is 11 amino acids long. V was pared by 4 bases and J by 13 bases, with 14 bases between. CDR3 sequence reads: CASSGAGTPYF. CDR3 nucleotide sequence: TGCGCCAGCAGTGGGGCCGGGACTCCTTACTTC.

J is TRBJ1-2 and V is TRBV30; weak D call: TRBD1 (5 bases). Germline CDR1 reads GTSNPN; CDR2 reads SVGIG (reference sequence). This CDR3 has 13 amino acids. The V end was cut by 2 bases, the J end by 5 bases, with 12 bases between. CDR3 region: CAWSPQGGYGYTF. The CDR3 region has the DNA TGTGCCTGGAGTCCTCAGGGTGGGTATGGCTACACCTTC.

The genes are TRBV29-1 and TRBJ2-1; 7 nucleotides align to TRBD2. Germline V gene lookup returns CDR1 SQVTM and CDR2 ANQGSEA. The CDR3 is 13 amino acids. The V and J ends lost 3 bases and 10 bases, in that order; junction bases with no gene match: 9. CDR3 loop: CSVDSGGVGEQFF. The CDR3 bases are TGCAGCGTTGATTCGGGGGGAGTGGGGGAGCAGTTCTTC.

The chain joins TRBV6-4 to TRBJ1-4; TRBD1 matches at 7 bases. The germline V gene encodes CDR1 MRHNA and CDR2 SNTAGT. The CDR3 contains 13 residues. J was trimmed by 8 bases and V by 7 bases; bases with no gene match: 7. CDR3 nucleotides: TGTGCCAGCACCGACGACAGGGAGGAAAAACTGTTTTTT. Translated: CASTDDREEKLFF.

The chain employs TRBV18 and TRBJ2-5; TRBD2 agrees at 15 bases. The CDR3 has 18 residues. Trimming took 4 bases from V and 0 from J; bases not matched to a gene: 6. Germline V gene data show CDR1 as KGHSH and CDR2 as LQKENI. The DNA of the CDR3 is TGTGCCAGCTCACGGGGACTAGCGGGGGGCCAGCACCAAGAGACCCAGTACTTC. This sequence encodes CASSRGLAGGQHQETQYF.

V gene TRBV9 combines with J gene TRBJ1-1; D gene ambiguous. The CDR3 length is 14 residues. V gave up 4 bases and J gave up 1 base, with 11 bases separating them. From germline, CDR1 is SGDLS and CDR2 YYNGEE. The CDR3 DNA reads TGTGCCAGCAGCTTCGGTAGGACGAACACTGAAGCTTTCTTT. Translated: CASSFGRTNTEAFF.

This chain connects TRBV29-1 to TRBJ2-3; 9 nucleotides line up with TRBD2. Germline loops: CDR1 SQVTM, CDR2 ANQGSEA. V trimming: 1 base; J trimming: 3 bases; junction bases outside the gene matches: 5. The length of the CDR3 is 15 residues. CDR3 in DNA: TGCAGCGTTGAAGCTTTGGGACTAGCAACAGATACGCAGTATTTT. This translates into CSVEALGLATDTQYF.

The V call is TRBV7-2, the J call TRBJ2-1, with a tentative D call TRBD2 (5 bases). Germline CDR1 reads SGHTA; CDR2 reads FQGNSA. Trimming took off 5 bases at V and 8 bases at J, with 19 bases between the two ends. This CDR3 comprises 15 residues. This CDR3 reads CASSAGGPQWDEQFF. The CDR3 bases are TGTGCCAGCAGCGCTGGAGGCCCCCAATGGGATGAGCAGTTCTTC.

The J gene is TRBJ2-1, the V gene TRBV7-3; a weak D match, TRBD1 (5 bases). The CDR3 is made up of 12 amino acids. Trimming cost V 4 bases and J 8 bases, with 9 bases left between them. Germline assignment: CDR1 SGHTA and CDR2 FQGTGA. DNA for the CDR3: TGTGCCAGCAGCTCCGACAGCCATGAGCAGTTCTTC. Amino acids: CASSSDSHEQFF.

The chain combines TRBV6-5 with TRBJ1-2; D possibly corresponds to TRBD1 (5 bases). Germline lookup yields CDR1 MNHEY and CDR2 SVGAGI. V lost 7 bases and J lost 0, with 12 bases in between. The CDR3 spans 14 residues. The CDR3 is CASITTATNYGYTF. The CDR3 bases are TGTGCCAGCATAACGACAGCTACTAACTATGGCTACACCTTC.

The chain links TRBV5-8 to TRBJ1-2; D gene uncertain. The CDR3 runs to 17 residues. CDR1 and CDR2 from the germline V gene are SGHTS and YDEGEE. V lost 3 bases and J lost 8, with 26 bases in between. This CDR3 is CASSSRSVRAPLWGYTF. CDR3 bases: TGTGCCAGCAGCTCCCGATCGGTTCGCGCCCCCCTTTGGGGCTACACCTTC.

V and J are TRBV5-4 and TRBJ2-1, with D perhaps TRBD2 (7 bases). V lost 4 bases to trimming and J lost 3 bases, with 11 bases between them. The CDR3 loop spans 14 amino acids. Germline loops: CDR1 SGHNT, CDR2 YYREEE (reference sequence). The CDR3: CASSGGGGYNEQFF. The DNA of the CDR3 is TGTGCCAGCAGCGGAGGGGGGGGCTACAATGAGCAGTTCTTC.

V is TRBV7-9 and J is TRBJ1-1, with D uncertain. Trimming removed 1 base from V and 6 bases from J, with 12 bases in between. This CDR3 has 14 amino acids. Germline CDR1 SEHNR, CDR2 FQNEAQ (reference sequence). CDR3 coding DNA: TGTGCCAGCAGCTTAGTTGGCGGCCGGGCTGAAGCTTTCTTT. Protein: CASSLVGGRAEAFF. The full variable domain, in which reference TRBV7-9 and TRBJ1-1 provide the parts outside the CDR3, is DTGVSQNPRHKITKRGQNVTFRCDPISEHNRLYWYRQTLGQGPEFLTYFQNEAQLEKSRLLSDRFSAERPKGSFSTLEIQRTEQGDSAMYLCASSLVGGRAEAFFGQGTRLTVV.

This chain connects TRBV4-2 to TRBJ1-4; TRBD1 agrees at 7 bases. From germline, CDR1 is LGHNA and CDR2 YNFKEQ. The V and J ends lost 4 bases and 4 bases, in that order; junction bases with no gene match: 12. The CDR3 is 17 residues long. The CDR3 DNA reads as TGTGCCAGCAGCCTTCATCCCGGGGGACAGATTAATGAAAAACTGTTTTTT. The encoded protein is CASSLHPGGQINEKLFF.